Given below is one T cell receptor (beta chain) in context. Participant age was about 18 to 89 years, and participants resided in 20 to 30 US areas. Participants' reported clinical history set cohort assignment. Trimming stripped 6 bases from V and 4 bases from J, with 19 bases between. The CDR3 has 17 amino acids. Germline V lookup: CDR1 MNHEY, CDR2 SVGEGT. Here immunoSEQ multiplex PCR was the method, and the copy in TCRdb shows in-frame clones only, minus some. The data contain around 370,000 clones, approximately 90% of them singletons. These data belong to a study of blood T cell repertoires in COVID-19.

The sequencing sample was made of PBMCs or T cells enriched from blood (not recorded which). The chain uses TRBV6-2 or TRBV6-3 and TRBJ1-6; no firm D call. The origin of this receptor is a woman aged 18-29 years who had recovered from COVID-19. The CDR3 coding sequence is TGTGCCAGCAGCTCTAGTCGGATCCGCTCGTATAATTCACCCCTCCACTTT. Its translation is CASSSSRIRSYNSPLHF.